These 30 T cell receptor beta chains originate from one sample sequenced in a study of shared clonotypes between healthy human individuals. Clones were sequenced by immunoSEQ multiplex PCR, and TCRdb holds only the in-frame ones, with some missing. The repertoire holds just over 2,000,000 clones, with around 95% as singletons. Sequencing was carried out using naive CD4+ T cells sorted from blood. The subset here: CD45RA+ positively selected. Receptor source: a man aged 18 to 30 in good health.

The rearrangement joins TRBV9 to TRBJ2-2; either TRBD1 or TRBD2 may fit D (5 bases each). This CDR3 contains 15 residues. Deletions cut 2 bases from V and 1 base from J, with 9 bases between. Germline V gives CDR1 SGDLS, CDR2 YYNGEE. CDR3 DNA: TGTGCCAGCAGCGTGGGACCCTGGAACACCGGGGAGCTGTTTTTT. It yields the protein CASSVGPWNTGELFF.

The chain combines TRBV10-3 with TRBJ1-1, with 8 bases that match TRBD1. The V gene's germline CDR1 is ENHRY and CDR2 SYGVKD. V trimming: 3 bases; J trimming: 4 bases; junction bases outside the gene matches: 7. CDR3 length: 15 amino acids. The CDR3 region is CAISEGQGRITEAFF. CDR3 in DNA: TGTGCCATCAGTGAAGGACAGGGACGGATCACTGAAGCTTTCTTT.

This clone occurred once. The chain recombines TRBV6-1 with TRBJ1-5, with D possibly matching TRBD1 (5 bases). The CDR3 length is 14 residues. The V end lost 2 bases, the J end lost 3 bases, and 8 bases lay between the germline ends. Germline V gene lookup returns CDR1 MNHNS and CDR2 SASEGT. The CDR3, as DNA: TGTGCCAGCAGTGAACAGGGTCCCAATCAGCCCCAGCATTTT. Translation: CASSEQGPNQPQHF.

The chain joins TRBV5-1 to TRBJ2-3; possibly TRBD1 for D (7 bases). V dropped 2 bases and J dropped 5 bases, with 18 bases sitting between them. Germline V CDR1 and CDR2: SGHRS, YFSETQ. This CDR3 comprises 16 residues. The CDR3 nucleotides are TGCGCCAGCAGCTTTGCGGCCCCAGGGGGGAGAGATACGCAGTATTTT. Protein: CASSFAAPGGRDTQYF.

V is TRBV5-4 and J is TRBJ1-2, with 8 positions matching TRBD1. The CDR3 is made up of 15 amino acids. Losses at the gene ends were 4 bases for V and 5 bases for J; bases not matched to a gene: 10. Germline V gives CDR1 SGHNT, CDR2 YYREEE (reference sequence). In DNA form, the CDR3 reads TGTGCCAGCAGCCCACCGGGACAGGCGGCATATGGCTACACCTTC. Translation: CASSPPGQAAYGYTF.

Concerning this clone itself: Other DNA variants within this sample encode the same CDR3. The chain combines TRBV5-4 with TRBJ2-1; D not resolved. Trimming took off 0 bases at V and 7 bases at J, with 14 bases between the two ends. The CDR3 consists of 15 residues. Per germline, CDR1 SGHNT and CDR2 YYREEE (reference sequence). CDR3 sequence reads: CASSLAAPLGNEQFF. The CDR3 DNA reads as TGTGCCAGCAGCTTGGCCGCTCCGTTAGGGAATGAGCAGTTCTTC.

With regard to this clone: This sample includes further DNA sequences coding for the same CDR3. The CDR3 sequence: CASSLGRAYEQYF. CDR3 nucleotide sequence: TGTGCCAGCAGTTTAGGGAGGGCCTACGAGCAGTACTTC. V and J are TRBV27 and TRBJ2-7, with TRBD2 matching over 7 bases. The germline CDR1 and CDR2 sequences are MNHEY and SMNVEV (reference sequence). The CDR3 extends over 13 amino acids. The ends lost 2 bases at V and 2 bases at J; junction bases unmatched: 0.

V gene TRBV6-5 combines with J gene TRBJ1-4; D is uncertain. V lost 0 bases and J lost 5, with 1 base in between. The CDR3 length is 12 residues. CDR1 and CDR2 (germline): MNHEY, SVGAGI. As DNA, the CDR3 is TGTGCCAGCAGTTACTCGAATGAAAAACTGTTTTTT. It encodes CASSYSNEKLFF.

The V gene is TRBV5-6, the J gene TRBJ1-4; no clear D. CDR1 is SGHDT, CDR2 YYEEEE, per germline. The V end was cut by 0 bases, the J end by 8 bases, with 17 bases between. The CDR3 extends over 16 amino acids. As DNA, the CDR3 is TGTGCCAGCAGCTTGGGTCCGCAAGAGGTTGGAGAAAAACTGTTTTTT. This codes for CASSLGPQEVGEKLFF. Looking up the rest from reference TRBV5-6 and TRBJ1-4 gives the full variable domain: DAGVTQSPTHLIKTRGQQVTLRCSPKSGHDTVSWYQQALGQGPQFIFQYYEEEERQRGNFPDRFSGHQFPNYSSELNVNALLLGDSALYLCASSLGPQEVGEKLFFGSGTQLSVL.

The chain uses TRBV7-3 and TRBJ2-3, with D possibly TRBD1 on 5 matching bases. V lost 4 bases, J lost 3 bases, and 11 bases lay in between. The CDR3 runs 14 residues. Germline V lookup: CDR1 SGHTA, CDR2 FQGTGA. CDR3 bases: TGTGCCAGCAGCTCCCCCAGGGAAACAGATACGCAGTATTTT. It codes for CASSSPRETDTQYF.

The chain uses TRBV29-1 and TRBJ1-2, with D hard to call. V lost 2 bases and J lost 8, with 18 bases in between. The CDR3 runs 14 residues. Per the germline V gene, CDR1 is SQVTM and CDR2 is ANQGSEA. This CDR3 is CSVERDGILRGYTF. The CDR3 DNA follows: TGCAGCGTTGAAAGGGATGGCATCTTAAGGGGCTACACCTTC.

Points on this clone: Other DNA sequences in the sample encode the same CDR3. This chain links TRBV7-9 with TRBJ1-1; tentatively, D is TRBD1 (6 bases). Germline CDR1 SEHNR, CDR2 FQNEAQ (reference sequence). This CDR3 is 14 amino acids long. V gave up 3 bases and J gave up 2 bases, with 10 bases separating them. The CDR3 is CASSFLQGNTEAFF. CDR3 DNA sequence: TGTGCCAGCAGCTTCCTACAGGGTAACACTGAAGCTTTCTTT.

CDR3 bases: TGCGCCAGCAGCCAAGAAACTAGCAGGGCCGAGCAGTACTTC. As protein: CASSQETSRAEQYF. The J gene is TRBJ2-7, the V gene TRBV4-3, with a possible D match to TRBD2 (6 bases). Germline V gene data show CDR1 as LGHNA and CDR2 as YSLEER. V lost 0 bases to trimming and J lost 6 bases, with 12 bases between them. The CDR3 is made up of 14 amino acids.

The gene calls are TRBV7-9 and TRBJ2-2; 8 nucleotides line up with TRBD2. This CDR3 has 17 amino acids. V trimming: 5 bases; J trimming: 2 bases; junction bases outside the gene matches: 10. Germline assignment: CDR1 SEHNR and CDR2 FQNEAQ (reference sequence). The CDR3, as DNA: TGTGCCAGCAGCCCCACCCAGGGACTAGGTAACACCGGGGAGCTGTTTTTT. Its translation: CASSPTQGLGNTGELFF. The full variable domain, completed using reference TRBV7-9 and TRBJ2-2, is DTGVSQNPRHKITKRGQNVTFRCDPISEHNRLYWYRQTLGQGPEFLTYFQNEAQLEKSRLLSDRFSAERPKGSFSTLEIQRTEQGDSAMYLCASSPTQGLGNTGELFFGEGSRLTVL.

The chain couples TRBV7-9 to TRBJ1-2, with 9 bases that match TRBD1. There are 15 residues in the CDR3. Looked up from germline, CDR1 is SEHNR and CDR2 is FQNEAQ (reference sequence). J gave up 2 bases and V 5 bases, and 6 bases lay outside the gene matches. CDR3 DNA sequence: TGTGCCAGCAGCGCTGGACAGGGGCAAAACTATGGCTACACCTTC. It specifies CASSAGQGQNYGYTF.

J is TRBJ2-7 and V is TRBV21-1; the table gives TRBD1 as D, unverified against the DNA. TRBV21-1 corresponds to a pseudogene. The CDR3 extends over 12 amino acids. CDR3 nucleotide sequence: TGTGCCAGCAGCAAGCACAGCACCGAGCAGTACTTC. Translating gives CASSKHSTEQYF.

This chain connects TRBV5-4 to TRBJ1-2, with unresolved D. Germline loops: CDR1 SGHNT, CDR2 YYREEE (reference sequence). V shed 1 base and J shed 0 bases, with 7 bases lying between them. This CDR3 region has 14 residues. CDR3 DNA: TGTGCCAGCAGCTTGCCAGGCGCTAACTATGGCTACACCTTC. Its translation: CASSLPGANYGYTF.

The chain carries TRBV19 and TRBJ1-2; 8 bases map to TRBD1. Looked up from germline, CDR1 is LNHDA and CDR2 is SQIVND (reference sequence). There are 15 residues in the CDR3. The junction had 13 bases not matched to a gene; V was cut back by 5 bases and J by 8 bases. The CDR3 bases are TGTGCCAGTAGTCCATTGGACAGGGAGATGGGAGGCTACACCTTC. Its translation is CASSPLDREMGGYTF. The entire variable domain, with the rest obtained from reference TRBV19 and TRBJ1-2, is as follows: DGGITQSPKYLFRKEGQNVTLSCEQNLNHDAMYWYRQDPGQGLRLIYYSQIVNDFQKGDIAEGYSVSREKKESFPLTVTSAQKNPTAFYLCASSPLDREMGGYTFGSGTRLTVV.

V gene TRBV18 combines with J gene TRBJ2-3, with D unclear. The CDR3 totals 14 residues. The germline V and J ends were trimmed by 3 bases and 4 bases, with 11 bases remaining between them. In germline, CDR1 is KGHSH, CDR2 LQKENI. CDR3 protein: CASSPVGLSDTQYF. The CDR3 DNA reads TGTGCCAGCTCACCTGTTGGCCTTTCAGATACGCAGTATTTT.

About this clone: Sequence at one end of the junction differs from germline and may be a read error. Distinct nucleotide sequences in the sample also encode this CDR3. The chain employs TRBV10-3 and TRBJ1-2; D possibly corresponds to TRBD1 (5 bases). The CDR3 runs 14 residues. Per the germline V gene, CDR1 is ENHRY and CDR2 is SYGVKD. The CDR3 protein is CAISETGARDGYTF. The CDR3 DNA is TGTGCCATCAGTGAAACAGGCGCAAGAGATGGCTACACTTTC.

The genes are TRBV30 and TRBJ1-2; no clear D. Germline V gene lookup returns CDR1 GTSNPN and CDR2 SVGIG (reference sequence). Between the trimmed V and J ends, which lost 3 bases and 0 bases, there was a span of 14 bases. This CDR3 has 15 residues. CDR3 protein: CAWRGSVHANYGYTF. CDR3 DNA sequence: TGTGCCTGGAGAGGTTCCGTCCACGCTAACTATGGCTACACCTTC. The variable domain in full, completed from reference TRBV30 and TRBJ1-2, reads SQTIHQWPATLVQPVGSPLSLECTVEGTSNPNLYWYRQAAGRGLQLLFYSVGIGQISSEVPQNLSASRPQDRQFILSSKKLLLSDSGFYLCAWRGSVHANYGYTFGSGTRLTVV.

The chain combines TRBV6-5 with TRBJ2-1; maybe TRBD2 (6 bases). The germline V gene encodes CDR1 MNHEY and CDR2 SVGAGI. V was cut by 8 bases and J by 2 bases, with 7 bases left in between. This CDR3 is built from 12 residues. The CDR3: CASGGTYNEQFF. CDR3 in DNA: TGTGCCAGCGGGGGGACCTACAATGAGCAGTTCTTC.

The chain couples TRBV30 to TRBJ2-2; TRBD2 matches at 7 bases. The V segment lost 6 bases and the J segment 7 bases; nucleotides outside the gene matches: 20. CDR3 length: 17 residues. CDR1 and CDR2 (germline): GTSNPN, SVGIG (reference sequence). CDR3 in amino acids: CACPRGYSGRGDGELFF. CDR3 bases: TGTGCCTGCCCCCGGGGGTATAGCGGGCGGGGTGACGGGGAGCTGTTTTTT.

This sequence joins TRBV18 and TRBJ2-2; D is possibly TRBD2 (6 bases). Germline V lookup: CDR1 KGHSH, CDR2 LQKENI. The CDR3 covers 17 residues. The V end was cut by 0 bases, the J end by 6 bases, with 17 bases between. CDR3 bases: TGTGCCAGCTCACCACCACCCTCCCCGGGGGTTGCCGGGGAGCTGTTTTTT. This sequence encodes CASSPPPSPGVAGELFF.

This chain connects TRBV5-1 to TRBJ2-1; 13 bases line up with TRBD2. The junction had 5 bases not matched to a gene; V was cut back by 0 bases and J by 8 bases. Looked up from germline, CDR1 is SGHRS and CDR2 is YFSETQ. The CDR3 runs to 16 residues. The CDR3 loop is CASSLAVGLAGYEQFF. The CDR3 DNA follows: TGCGCCAGCAGCTTGGCCGTGGGACTAGCGGGATATGAGCAGTTCTTC.

The chain links TRBV27 to TRBJ1-1; D may be TRBD1 (5 bases). Trimming stripped 5 bases from V and 0 bases from J, with 13 bases between. The length of the CDR3 is 15 residues. Germline lookup yields CDR1 MNHEY and CDR2 SMNVEV (reference sequence). The DNA for the CDR3 is TGTGCCAGCAGTCTCTTTCCGGGGGTGAACACTGAAGCTTTCTTT. Protein product: CASSLFPGVNTEAFF.

The chain has TRBV4-3 and TRBJ2-7; 11 bases match TRBD2. This CDR3 contains 15 residues. Germline V lookup: CDR1 LGHNA, CDR2 YSLEER. V shed 5 bases, J shed 2 bases, and the junction held 5 bases outside the gene matches. The CDR3 DNA reads as TGCGCCAGCAGCGCTGGACTAGCGGGCACCTACGAGCAGTACTTC. Protein sequence: CASSAGLAGTYEQYF.

This rearrangement joins TRBV28 to TRBJ1-5; TRBD1 might be the D (5 bases). Germline V gene data show CDR1 as MDHEN and CDR2 as SYDVKM. This CDR3 has 14 residues. V was cut by 6 bases and J by 11 bases, with 20 bases left in between. The CDR3 bases are TGTGCCAGCAGACCGGGGGGGACCCTTAAGGCCCAGCATTTT. Protein: CASRPGGTLKAQHF.

The V and J genes are TRBV4-1 and TRBJ1-5; 7 positions agree with TRBD1. With V trimmed by 2 bases and J by 4 bases, 8 bases remained unmatched. CDR3 size: 16 residues. Per the germline V gene, CDR1 is MGHRA and CDR2 is YSYEKL. The CDR3 spells CASSQSRTGLNQPQHF. CDR3 in DNA: TGCGCCAGCAGCCAATCCCGGACAGGCCTAAATCAGCCCCAGCATTTT.

This clone was recorded once. V is TRBV9 and J is TRBJ2-7; TRBD1 matches at 7 bases. Per germline, CDR1 SGDLS and CDR2 YYNGEE. The CDR3 extends over 16 amino acids. The junction had 10 bases not matched to a gene; V was cut back by 1 base and J by 3 bases. Written as DNA, the CDR3 is TGTGCCAGCAGCGTATGCCCCGGGCAGGGGGACTACGAGCAGTACTTC. Translating it yields CASSVCPGQGDYEQYF.